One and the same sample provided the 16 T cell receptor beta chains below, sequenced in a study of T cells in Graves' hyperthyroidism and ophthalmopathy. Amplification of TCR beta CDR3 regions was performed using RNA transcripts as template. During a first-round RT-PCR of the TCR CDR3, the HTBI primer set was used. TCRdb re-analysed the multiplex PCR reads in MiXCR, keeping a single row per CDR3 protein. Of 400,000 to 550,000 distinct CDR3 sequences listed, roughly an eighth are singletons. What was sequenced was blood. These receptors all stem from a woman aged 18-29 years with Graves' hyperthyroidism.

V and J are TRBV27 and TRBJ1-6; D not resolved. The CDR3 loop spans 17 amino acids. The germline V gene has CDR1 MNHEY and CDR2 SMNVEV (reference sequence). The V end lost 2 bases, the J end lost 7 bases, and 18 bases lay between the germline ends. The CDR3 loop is CASSLTSPPTLNSPLHF. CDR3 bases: TGTGCCAGCAGTTTAACGTCCCCCCCTACCCTGAATTCACCCCTCCACTTT.

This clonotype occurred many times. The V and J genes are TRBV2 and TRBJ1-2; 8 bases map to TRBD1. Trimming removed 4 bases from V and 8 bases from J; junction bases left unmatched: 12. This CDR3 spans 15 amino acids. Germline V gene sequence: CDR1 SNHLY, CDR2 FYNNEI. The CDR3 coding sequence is TGTGCCAGCAGTGGGACAACAGGGGGGCAAGGGGGCTACACCTTC. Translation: CASSGTTGGQGGYTF.

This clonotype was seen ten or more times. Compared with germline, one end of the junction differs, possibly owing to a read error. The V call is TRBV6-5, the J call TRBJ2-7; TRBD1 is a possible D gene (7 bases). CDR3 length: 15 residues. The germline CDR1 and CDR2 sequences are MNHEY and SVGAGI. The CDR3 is CASSYDATGRYGQYF. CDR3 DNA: TGTGCCAGCAGTTACGATGCGACAGGGAGGTACGGGCAGTACTTC.

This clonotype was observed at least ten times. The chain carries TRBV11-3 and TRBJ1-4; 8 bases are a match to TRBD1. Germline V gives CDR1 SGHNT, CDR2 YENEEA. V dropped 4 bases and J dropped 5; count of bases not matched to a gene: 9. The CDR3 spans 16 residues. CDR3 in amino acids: CASSYGTGTGNEKLFF. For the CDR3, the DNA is TGTGCCAGCAGCTACGGAACCGGGACAGGAAATGAAAAACTGTTTTTT.

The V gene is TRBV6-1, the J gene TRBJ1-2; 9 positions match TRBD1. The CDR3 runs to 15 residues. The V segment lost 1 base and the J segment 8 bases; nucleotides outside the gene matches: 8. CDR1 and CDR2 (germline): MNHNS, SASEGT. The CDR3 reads CASSEDTGTGYGYTF. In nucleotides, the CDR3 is TGTGCCAGCAGTGAAGACACCGGGACAGGGTACGGCTACACCTTC.

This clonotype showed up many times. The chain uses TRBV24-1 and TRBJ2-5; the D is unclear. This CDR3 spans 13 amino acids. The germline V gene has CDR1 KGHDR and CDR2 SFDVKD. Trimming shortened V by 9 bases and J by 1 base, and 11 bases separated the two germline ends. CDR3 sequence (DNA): TGTGCCACCTCCTGGGGTTCCCAAGAGACCCAGTACTTC. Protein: CATSWGSQETQYF.

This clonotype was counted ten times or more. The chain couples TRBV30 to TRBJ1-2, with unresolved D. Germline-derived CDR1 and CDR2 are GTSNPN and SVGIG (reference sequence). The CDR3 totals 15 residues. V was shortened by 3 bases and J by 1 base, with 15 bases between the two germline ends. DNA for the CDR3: TGTGCCTGGAGCCCCCCCGGGGATGATAACTATGGCTACACCTTC. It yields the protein CAWSPPGDDNYGYTF. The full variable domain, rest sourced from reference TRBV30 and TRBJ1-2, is SQTIHQWPATLVQPVGSPLSLECTVEGTSNPNLYWYRQAAGRGLQLLFYSVGIGQISSEVPQNLSASRPQDRQFILSSKKLLLSDSGFYLCAWSPPGDDNYGYTFGSGTRLTVV.

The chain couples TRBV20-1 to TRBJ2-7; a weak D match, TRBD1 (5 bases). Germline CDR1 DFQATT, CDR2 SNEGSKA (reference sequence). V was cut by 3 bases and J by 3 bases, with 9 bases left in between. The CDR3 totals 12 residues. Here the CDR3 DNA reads TGCAGTGCTAGGGGCAGGGACTACGAGCAGTACTTC. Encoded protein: CSARGRDYEQYF.

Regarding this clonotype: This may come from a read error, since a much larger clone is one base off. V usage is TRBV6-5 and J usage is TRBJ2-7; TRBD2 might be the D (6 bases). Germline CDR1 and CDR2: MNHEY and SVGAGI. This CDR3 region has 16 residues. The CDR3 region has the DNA TGTGCCCGCAGTTACCCGTTAAATAGCGGCTTCTACGAGCAGTACGTC. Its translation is CARSYPLNSGFYEQYV.

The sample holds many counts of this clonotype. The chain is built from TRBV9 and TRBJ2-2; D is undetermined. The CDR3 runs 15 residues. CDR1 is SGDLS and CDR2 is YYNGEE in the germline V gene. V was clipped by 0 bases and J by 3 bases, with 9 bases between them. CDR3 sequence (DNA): TGTGCCAGCAGCGTAGGGAACAGCTACACCGGGGAGCTGTTTTTT. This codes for CASSVGNSYTGELFF.

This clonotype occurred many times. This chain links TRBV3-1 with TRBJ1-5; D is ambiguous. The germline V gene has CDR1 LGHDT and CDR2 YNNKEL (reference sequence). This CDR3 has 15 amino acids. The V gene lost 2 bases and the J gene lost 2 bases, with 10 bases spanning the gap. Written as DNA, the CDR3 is TGTGCCAGCAGCCAACAGTTCGGGGGCAATCAGCCCCAGCATTTT. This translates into CASSQQFGGNQPQHF.

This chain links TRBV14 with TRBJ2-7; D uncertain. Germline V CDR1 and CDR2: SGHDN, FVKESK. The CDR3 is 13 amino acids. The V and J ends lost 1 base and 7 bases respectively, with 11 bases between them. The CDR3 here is CASSQVSLGEQYF. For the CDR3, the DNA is TGTGCCAGCAGCCAAGTCTCCCTAGGGGAGCAGTACTTC.

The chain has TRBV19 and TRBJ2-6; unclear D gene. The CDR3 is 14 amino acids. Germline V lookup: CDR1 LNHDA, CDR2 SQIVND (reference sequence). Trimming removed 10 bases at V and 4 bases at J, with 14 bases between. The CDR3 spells CATSGAHGANVLTF. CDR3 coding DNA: TGTGCCACCTCCGGAGCTCACGGGGCCAACGTCCTGACTTTC.

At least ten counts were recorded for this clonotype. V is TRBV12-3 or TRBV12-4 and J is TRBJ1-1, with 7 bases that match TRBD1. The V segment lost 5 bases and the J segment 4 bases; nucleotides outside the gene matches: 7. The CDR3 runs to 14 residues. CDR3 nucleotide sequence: TGTGCCAGCAGTACACAGGGGAGGGGCACTGAAGCTTTCTTT. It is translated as CASSTQGRGTEAFF.

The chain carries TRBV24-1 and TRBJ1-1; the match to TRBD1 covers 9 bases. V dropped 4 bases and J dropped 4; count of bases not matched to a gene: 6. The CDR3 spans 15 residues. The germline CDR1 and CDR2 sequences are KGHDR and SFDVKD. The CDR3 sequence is CATSDTGTGSTEAFF. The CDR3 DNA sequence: TGTGCCACCAGTGACACCGGGACAGGGTCCACTGAAGCTTTCTTT.

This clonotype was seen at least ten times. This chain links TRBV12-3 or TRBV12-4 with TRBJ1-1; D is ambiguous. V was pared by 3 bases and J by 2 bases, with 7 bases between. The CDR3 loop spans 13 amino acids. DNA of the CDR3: TGTGCCAGCAGTTTCATAGGAAACACTGAAGCTTTCTTT. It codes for CASSFIGNTEAFF.